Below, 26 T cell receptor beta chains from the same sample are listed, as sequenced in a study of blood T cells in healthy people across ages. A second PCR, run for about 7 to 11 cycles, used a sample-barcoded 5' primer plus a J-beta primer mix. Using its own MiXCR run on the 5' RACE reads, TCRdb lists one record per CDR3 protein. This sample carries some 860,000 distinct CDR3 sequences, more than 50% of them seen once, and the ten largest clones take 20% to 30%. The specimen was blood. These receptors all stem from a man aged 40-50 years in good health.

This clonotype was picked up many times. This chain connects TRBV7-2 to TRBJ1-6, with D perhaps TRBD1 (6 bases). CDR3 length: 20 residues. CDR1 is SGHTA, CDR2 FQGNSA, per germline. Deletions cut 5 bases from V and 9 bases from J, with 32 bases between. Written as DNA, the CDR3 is TGTGCCAGCAGCCGATTGCCCCCCGCGGGTAGGGACATGGGTCTTTCACCCCTCCACTTT. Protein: CASSRLPPAGRDMGLSPLHF.

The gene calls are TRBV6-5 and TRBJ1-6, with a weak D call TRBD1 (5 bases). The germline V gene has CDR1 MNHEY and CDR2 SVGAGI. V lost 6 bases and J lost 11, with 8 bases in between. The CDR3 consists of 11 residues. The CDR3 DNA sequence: TGTGCCAGCAGCGGGGGTACACCCCTCCACTTT. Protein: CASSGGTPLHF.

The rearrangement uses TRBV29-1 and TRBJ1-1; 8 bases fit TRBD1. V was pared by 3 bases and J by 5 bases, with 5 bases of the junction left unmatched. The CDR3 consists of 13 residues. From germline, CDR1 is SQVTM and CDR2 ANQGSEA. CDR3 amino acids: CSVEAGGWTEAFF. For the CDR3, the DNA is TGCAGCGTTGAGGCAGGGGGCTGGACTGAAGCTTTCTTT.

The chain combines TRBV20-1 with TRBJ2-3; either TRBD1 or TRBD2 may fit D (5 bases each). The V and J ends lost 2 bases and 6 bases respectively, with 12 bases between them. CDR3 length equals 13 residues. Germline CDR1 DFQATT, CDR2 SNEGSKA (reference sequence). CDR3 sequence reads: CSARSSGPDTQYF. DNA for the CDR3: TGCAGTGCTAGATCCTCGGGACCGGATACGCAGTATTTT.

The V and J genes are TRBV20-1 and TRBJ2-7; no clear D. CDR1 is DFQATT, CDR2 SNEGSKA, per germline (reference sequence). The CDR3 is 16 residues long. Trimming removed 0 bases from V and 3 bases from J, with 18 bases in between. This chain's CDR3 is CSARESTTERSYEQYF. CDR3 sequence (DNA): TGCAGTGCTAGAGAAAGTACTACAGAAAGGAGCTACGAGCAGTACTTC.

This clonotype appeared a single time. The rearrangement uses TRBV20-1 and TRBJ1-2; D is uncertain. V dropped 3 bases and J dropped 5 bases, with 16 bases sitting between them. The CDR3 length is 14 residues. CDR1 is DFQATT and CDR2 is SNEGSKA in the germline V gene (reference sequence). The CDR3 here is CSASNEVWSYGYTF. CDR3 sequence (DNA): TGCAGTGCTAGTAACGAGGTATGGTCTTATGGCTACACCTTC.

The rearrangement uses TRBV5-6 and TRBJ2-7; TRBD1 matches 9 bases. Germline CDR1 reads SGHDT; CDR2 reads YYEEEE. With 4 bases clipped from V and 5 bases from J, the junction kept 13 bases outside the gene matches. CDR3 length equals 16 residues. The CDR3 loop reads CASSGDGTGSFDEQYF. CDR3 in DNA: TGTGCCAGCAGCGGAGACGGGACAGGGTCTTTTGACGAGCAGTACTTC.

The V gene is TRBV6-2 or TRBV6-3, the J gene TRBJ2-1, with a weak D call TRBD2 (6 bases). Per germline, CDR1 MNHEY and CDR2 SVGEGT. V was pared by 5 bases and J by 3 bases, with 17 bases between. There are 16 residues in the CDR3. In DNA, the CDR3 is TGTGCCAGCAGTCCACGGGGGTCACGGGGCTACAATGAGCAGTTCTTC. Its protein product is CASSPRGSRGYNEQFF.

This CDR3 reads CSARDRGQDSPLHF. The CDR3 DNA reads as TGCAGTGCTAGAGATCGGGGACAGGATTCACCCCTCCACTTT. The chain combines TRBV20-1 with TRBJ1-6; TRBD1 matches at 8 bases. The CDR3 is made up of 14 amino acids. The germline V gene encodes CDR1 DFQATT and CDR2 SNEGSKA (reference sequence). V lost 0 bases and J lost 8; bases outside the gene matches: 3.

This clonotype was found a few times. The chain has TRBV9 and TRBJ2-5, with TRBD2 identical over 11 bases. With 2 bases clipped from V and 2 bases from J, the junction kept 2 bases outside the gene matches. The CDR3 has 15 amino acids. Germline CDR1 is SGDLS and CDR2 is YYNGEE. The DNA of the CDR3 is TGTGCCAGCAGCGTTAGCGGGGGGGCACAAGAGACCCAGTACTTC. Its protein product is CASSVSGGAQETQYF. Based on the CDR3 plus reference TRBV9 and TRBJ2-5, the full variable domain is DSGVTQTPKHLITATGQRVTLRCSPRSGDLSVYWYQQSLDQGLQFLIQYYNGEERAKGNILERFSAQQFPDLHSELNLSSLELGDSALYFCASSVSGGAQETQYFGPGTRLLVL.

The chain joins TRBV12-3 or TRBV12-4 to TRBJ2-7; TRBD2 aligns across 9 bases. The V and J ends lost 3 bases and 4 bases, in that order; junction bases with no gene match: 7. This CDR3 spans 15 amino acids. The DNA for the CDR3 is TGTGCCAGCAGTTTGGGTAGCGGGAGTGGGTACGAGCAGTACTTC. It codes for CASSLGSGSGYEQYF.

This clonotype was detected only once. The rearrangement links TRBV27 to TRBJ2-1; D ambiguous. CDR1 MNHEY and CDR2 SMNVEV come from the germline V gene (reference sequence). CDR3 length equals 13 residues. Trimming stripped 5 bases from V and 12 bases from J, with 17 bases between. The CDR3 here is CASSTSPYEVQFF. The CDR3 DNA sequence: TGTGCCAGCAGTACAAGCCCTTATGAGGTGCAGTTCTTC.

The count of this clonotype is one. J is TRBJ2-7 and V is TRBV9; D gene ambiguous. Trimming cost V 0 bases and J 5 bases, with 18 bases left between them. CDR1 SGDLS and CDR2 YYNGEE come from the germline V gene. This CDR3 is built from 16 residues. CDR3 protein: CASSVGLRMSDDEQYF. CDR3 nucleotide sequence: TGTGCCAGCAGCGTAGGTCTGCGGATGAGTGACGACGAGCAGTACTTC.

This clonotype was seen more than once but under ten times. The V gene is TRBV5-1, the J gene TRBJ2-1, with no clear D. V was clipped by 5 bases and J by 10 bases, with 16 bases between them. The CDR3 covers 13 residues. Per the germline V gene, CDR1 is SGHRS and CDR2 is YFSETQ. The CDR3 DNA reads TGCGCCAGCAGTTCAAGCGCCAGCCGGGAGCAGTTCTTC. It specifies CASSSSASREQFF.

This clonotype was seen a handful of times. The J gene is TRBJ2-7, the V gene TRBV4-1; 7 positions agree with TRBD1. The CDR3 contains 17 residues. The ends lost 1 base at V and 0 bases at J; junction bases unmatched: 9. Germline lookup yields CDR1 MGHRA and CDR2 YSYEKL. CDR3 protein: CASSQGTGVPFSYEQYF. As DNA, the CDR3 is TGCGCCAGCAGCCAAGGGACAGGTGTTCCTTTCTCCTACGAGCAGTACTTC.

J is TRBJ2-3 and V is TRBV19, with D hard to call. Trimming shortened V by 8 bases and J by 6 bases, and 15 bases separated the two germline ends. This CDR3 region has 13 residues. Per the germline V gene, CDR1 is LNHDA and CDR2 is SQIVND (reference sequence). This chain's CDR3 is CASRAPLTDTQYF. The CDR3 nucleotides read TGTGCCAGTCGCGCTCCTCTAACGGATACGCAGTATTTT.

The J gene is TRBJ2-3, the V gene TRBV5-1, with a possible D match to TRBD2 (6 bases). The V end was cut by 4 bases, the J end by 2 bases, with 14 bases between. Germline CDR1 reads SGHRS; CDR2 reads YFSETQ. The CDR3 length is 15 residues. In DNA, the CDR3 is TGCGCCAGCAGCCAGGAGGGCAGATACACAGATACGCAGTATTTT. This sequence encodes CASSQEGRYTDTQYF.

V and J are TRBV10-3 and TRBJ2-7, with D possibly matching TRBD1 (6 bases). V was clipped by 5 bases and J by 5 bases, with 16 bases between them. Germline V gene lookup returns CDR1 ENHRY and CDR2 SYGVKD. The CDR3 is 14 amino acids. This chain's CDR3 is CAISNWSGVDEQYF. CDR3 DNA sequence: TGTGCCATCAGTAATTGGTCAGGGGTCGACGAGCAGTACTTC.

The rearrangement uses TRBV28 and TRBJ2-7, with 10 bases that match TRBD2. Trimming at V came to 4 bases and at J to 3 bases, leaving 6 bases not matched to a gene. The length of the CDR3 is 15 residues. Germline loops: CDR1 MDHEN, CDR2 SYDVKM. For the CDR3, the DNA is TGTGCCAGCAGTTCTGCAGCGGGAGGGATCTACGAGCAGTACTTC. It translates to CASSSAAGGIYEQYF. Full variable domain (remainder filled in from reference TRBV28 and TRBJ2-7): DVKVTQSSRYLVKRTGEKVFLECVQDMDHENMFWYRQDPGLGLRLIYFSYDVKMKEKGDIPEGYSVSREKKERFSLILESASTNQTSMYLCASSSAAGGIYEQYFGPGTRLTVT.

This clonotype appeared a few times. This CDR3 is CATAKGVRGQGTDTQYF. Written as DNA, the CDR3 is TGTGCCACCGCGAAAGGGGTACGGGGACAGGGAACAGATACGCAGTATTTT. The chain recombines TRBV10-3 with TRBJ2-3; 9 bases agree with TRBD1. Germline-derived CDR1 and CDR2 are ENHRY and SYGVKD. V lost 10 bases, J lost 3 bases, and 17 bases stayed unmatched. The CDR3 is 17 residues long.

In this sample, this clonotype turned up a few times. Here the CDR3 reads CASSALGGSSYEQYF. For the CDR3, the DNA is TGCGCCAGCAGCGCCCTCGGCGGGAGCTCCTACGAGCAGTACTTC. V and J are TRBV5-1 and TRBJ2-7, with 7 bases lining up with TRBD2. This CDR3 spans 15 amino acids. Germline CDR1 reads SGHRS; CDR2 reads YFSETQ. The V gene end was trimmed by 4 bases and the J gene end by 0 bases; junction bases not matched to a gene: 7.

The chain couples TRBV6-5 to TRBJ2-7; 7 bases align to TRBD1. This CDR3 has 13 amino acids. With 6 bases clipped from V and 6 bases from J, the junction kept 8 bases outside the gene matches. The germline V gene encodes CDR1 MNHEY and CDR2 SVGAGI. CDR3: CASSPFRGFEQYF. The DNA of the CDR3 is TGTGCCAGCAGCCCCTTCAGGGGGTTCGAGCAGTACTTC.

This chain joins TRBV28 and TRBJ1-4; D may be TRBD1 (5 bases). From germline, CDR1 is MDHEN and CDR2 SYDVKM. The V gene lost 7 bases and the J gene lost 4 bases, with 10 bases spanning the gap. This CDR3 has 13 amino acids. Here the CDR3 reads CASKGPVNEKLFF. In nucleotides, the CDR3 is TGTGCCAGCAAGGGGCCCGTTAATGAAAAACTGTTTTTT.

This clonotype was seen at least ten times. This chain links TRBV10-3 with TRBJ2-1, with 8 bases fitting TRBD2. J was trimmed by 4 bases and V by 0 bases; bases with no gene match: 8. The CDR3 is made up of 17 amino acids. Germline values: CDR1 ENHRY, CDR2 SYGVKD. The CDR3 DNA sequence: TGTGCCATCAGTGAGTCTCAAACGGGAGGGCGGTACAATGAGCAGTTCTTC. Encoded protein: CAISESQTGGRYNEQFF.

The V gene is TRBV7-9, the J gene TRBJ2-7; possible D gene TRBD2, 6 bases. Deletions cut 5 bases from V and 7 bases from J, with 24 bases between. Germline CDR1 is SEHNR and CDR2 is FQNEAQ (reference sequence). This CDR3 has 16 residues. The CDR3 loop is CASSPSGTPNYNEQYF. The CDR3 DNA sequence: TGTGCCAGCAGCCCATCGGGGACTCCAAACTACAATGAGCAGTACTTC.

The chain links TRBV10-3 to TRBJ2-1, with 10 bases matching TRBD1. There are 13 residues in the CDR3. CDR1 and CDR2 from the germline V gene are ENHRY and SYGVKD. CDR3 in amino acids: CASDRGRGNEQFF. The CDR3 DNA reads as TGTGCGTCCGACAGGGGGCGGGGTAATGAGCAGTTCTTC.